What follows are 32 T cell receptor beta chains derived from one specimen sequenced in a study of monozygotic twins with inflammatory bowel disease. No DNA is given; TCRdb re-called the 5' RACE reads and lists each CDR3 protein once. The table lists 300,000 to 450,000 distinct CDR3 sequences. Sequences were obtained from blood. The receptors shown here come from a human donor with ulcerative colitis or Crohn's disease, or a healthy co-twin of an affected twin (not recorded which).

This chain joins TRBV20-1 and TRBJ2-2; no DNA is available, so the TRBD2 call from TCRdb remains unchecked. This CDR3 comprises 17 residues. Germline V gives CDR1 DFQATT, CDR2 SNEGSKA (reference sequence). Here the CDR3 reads CSARLPSGGALAGELFF.

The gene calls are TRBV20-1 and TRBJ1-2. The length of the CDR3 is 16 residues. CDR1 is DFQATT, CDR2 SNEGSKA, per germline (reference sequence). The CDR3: CSASPWALGENYGYTF.

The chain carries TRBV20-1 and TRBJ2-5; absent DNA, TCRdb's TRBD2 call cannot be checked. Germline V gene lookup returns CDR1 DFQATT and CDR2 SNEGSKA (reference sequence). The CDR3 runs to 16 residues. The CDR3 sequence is CSARDLAGPRLETQYF.

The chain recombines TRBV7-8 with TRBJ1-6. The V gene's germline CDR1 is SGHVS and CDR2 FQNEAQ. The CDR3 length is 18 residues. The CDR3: CASGETTQQSSYNSPLHF.

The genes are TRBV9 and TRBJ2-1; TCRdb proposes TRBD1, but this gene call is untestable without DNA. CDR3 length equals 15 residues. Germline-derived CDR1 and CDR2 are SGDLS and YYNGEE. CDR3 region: CASTQSQGGYNEQFF.

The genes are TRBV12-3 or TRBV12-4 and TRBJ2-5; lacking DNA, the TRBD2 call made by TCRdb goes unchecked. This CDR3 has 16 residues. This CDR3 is CASSLWTSGGSKTQYF.

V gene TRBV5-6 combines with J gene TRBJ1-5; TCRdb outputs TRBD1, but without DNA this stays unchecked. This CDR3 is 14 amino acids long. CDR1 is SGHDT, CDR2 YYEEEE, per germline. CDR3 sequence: CASSTGTGDQPQHF.

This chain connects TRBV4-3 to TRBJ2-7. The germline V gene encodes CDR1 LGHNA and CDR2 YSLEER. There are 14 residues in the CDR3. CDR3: CASSQDLSVYEQYF.

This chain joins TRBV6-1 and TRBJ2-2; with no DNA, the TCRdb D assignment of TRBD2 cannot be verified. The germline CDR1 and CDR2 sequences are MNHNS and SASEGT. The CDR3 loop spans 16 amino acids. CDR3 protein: CASSELAGAGTGELFF.

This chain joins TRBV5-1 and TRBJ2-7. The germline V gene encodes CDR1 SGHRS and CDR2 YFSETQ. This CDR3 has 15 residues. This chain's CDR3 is CASSLSAQGVHEQYF. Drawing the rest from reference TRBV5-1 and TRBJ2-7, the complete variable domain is KAGVTQTPRYLIKTRGQQVTLSCSPISGHRSVSWYQQTPGQGLQFLFEYFSETQRNKGNFPGRFSGRQFSNSRSEMNVSTLELGDSALYLCASSLSAQGVHEQYFGPGTRLTVT.

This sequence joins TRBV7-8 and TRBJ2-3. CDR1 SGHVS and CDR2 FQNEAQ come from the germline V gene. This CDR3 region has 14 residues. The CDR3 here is CASRLAAATDTQYF.

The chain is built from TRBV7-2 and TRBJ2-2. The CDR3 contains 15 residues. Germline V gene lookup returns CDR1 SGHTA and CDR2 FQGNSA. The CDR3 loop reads CASSSPMRGTGELFF.

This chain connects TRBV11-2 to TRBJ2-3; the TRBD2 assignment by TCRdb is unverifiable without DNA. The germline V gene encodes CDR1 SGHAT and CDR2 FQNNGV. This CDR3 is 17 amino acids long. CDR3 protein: CASSLEVRGGPKDTQYF. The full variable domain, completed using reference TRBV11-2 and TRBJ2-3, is EAGVAQSPRYKIIEKRQSVAFWCNPISGHATLYWYQQILGQGPKLLIQFQNNGVVDDSQLPKDRFSAERLKGVDSTLKIQPAKLEDSAVYLCASSLEVRGGPKDTQYFGPGTRLTVL.

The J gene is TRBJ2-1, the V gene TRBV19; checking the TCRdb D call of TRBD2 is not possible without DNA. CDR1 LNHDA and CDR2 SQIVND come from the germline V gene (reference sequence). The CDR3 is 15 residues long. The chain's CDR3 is CASSATSGGSDEQFF.

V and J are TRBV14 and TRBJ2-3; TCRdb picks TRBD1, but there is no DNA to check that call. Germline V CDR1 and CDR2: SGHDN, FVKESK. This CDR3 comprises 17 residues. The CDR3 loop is CASSQVDWRGPTDTQYF.

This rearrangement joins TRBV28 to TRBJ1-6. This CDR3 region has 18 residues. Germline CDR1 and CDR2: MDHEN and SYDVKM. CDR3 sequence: CASKHTQHRSSYNSPLHF.

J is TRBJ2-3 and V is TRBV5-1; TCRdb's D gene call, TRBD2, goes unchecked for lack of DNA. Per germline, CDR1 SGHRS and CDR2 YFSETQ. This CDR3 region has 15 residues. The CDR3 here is CASSTTGTAADTQYF.

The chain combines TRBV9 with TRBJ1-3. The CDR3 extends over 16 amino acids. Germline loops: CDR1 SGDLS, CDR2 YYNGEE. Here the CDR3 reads CASSVVETSSGNTIYF.

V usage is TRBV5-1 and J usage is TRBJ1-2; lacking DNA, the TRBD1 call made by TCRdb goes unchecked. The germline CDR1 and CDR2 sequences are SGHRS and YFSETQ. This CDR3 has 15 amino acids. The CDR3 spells CASSLDWGSGYGYTF.

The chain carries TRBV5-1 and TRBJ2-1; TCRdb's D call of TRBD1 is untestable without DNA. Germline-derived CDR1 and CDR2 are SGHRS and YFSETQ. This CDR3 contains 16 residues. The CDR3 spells CASSLAGESSYNEQFF.

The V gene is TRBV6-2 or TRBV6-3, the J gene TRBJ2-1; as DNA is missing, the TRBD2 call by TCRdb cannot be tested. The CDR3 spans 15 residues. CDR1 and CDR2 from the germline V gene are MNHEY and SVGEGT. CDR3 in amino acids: CASSYSSSSTHEQFF.

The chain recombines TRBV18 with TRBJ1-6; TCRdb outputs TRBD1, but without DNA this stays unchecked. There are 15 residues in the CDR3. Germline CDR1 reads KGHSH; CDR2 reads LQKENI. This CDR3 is CASSPGQGANSPLHF.

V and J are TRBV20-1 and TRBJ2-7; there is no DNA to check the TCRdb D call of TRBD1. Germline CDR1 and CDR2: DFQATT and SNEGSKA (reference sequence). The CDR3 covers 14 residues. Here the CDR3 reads CSARAWTASYEQYF.

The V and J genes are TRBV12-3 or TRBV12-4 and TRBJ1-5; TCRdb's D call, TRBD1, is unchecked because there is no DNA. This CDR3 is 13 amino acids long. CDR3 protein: CASSLGQVSPQHF.

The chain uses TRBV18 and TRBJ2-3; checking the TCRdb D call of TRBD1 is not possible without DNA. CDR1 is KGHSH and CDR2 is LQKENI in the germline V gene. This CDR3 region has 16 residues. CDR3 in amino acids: CASSPPETGGTDTQYF.

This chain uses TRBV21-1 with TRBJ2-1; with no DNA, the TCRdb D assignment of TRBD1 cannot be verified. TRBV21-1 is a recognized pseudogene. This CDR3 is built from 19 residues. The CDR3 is CASSKVLYDRGASYNEQFF.

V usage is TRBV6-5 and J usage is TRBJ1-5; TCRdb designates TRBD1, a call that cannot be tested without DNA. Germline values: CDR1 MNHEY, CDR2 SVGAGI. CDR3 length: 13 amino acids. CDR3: CASGTRNNQPQHF.

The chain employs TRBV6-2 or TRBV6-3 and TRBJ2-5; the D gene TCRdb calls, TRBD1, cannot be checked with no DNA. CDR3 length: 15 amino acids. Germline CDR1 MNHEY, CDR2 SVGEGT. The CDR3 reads CASSYGTVPQETQYF.

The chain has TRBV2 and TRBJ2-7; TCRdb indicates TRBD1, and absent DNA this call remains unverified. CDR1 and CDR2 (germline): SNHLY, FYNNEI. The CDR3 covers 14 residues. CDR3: CASRETVNSYEQYF. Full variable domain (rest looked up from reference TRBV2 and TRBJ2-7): EPEVTQTPSHQVTQMGQEVILRCVPISNHLYFYWYRQILGQKVEFLVSFYNNEISEKSEIFDDQFSVERPDGSNFTLKIRSTKLEDSAMYFCASRETVNSYEQYFGPGTRLTVT.

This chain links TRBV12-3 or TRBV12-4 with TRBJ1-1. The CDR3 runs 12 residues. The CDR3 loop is CASKKRNTEAFF.

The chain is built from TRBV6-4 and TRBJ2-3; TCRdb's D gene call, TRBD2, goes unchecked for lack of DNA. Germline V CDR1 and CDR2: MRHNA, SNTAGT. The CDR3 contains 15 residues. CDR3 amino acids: CASSDRESPTDTQYF.

This chain's CDR3 is CASSEGGQARFTQYF. This chain uses TRBV6-1 with TRBJ2-3; TCRdb lists TRBD1, though no DNA is available to test this call. CDR1 and CDR2 (germline): MNHNS, SASEGT. The CDR3 length is 15 residues.